This T cell receptor beta chain was identified in a study of blood T cell repertoires in COVID-19. Across the whole study: COVID-19 samples from acute and convalescent phases originated in the United States, Italy and Spain. T cells, B-cell-depleted T cells, or PBMCs provided the cDNA or gDNA that served as material.

Produced via immunoSEQ multiplex PCR; TCRdb's table is partial and in-frame only. Here the sample spans around 290,000 clones, roughly 90% being singletons. Categorization into cohorts depended on clinical history that participants reported. The germline gives CDR1 LNHDA, CDR2 SQIVND (reference sequence). V lost 6 bases and J lost 3; bases outside the gene matches: 4. CDR3 size: 13 residues. V usage is TRBV19 and J usage is TRBJ2-7, with TRBD1 identical over 8 bases. Material: PBMCs or T cells enriched from blood (not recorded which). The clonotype originates from a woman aged 25 to 45 who had recovered from COVID-19. The CDR3 sequence is CASSKQGGYEQYF. The CDR3 DNA sequence: TGTGCCAGTAGCAAACAGGGGGGCTACGAGCAGTACTTC.